Below, 29 T cell receptor beta chains from the same sample are listed, as sequenced in a study of T cells expressing NK-cell markers. TCRdb reprocessed the 5' RACE reads, keeping one entry per CDR3 protein, no DNA. The data include a few hundred thousand distinct CDR3 sequences; the top ten clones carry roughly 5.2%. The sequencing input was blood T cells: a sorted CD56 or NKG2C T cell subset, CD4+ or CD8+ T cells, or bulk PBMC T cells (not recorded which). These receptors were obtained from a man aged 18-70 years in good health.

V usage is TRBV29-1 and J usage is TRBJ1-1; as DNA is missing, the TRBD1 call by TCRdb cannot be tested. Germline V CDR1 and CDR2: SQVTM, ANQGSEA. This CDR3 spans 13 amino acids. CDR3 residues: CSVGTGSDTEAFF.

The rearrangement links TRBV5-1 to TRBJ2-1; TCRdb indicates TRBD2, and absent DNA this call remains unverified. Germline values: CDR1 SGHRS, CDR2 YFSETQ. The CDR3 covers 17 residues. CDR3 sequence: CASSPEVPGTADNEQFF.

The genes are TRBV29-1 and TRBJ1-2. The CDR3 is made up of 15 amino acids. In germline, CDR1 is SQVTM, CDR2 ANQGSEA. The CDR3 sequence is CSVPITGTPNYGYTF.

The chain couples TRBV12-3 or TRBV12-4 to TRBJ2-1. The CDR3 contains 16 residues. CDR3 sequence reads: CASSLGQSLAYNEQFF.

The chain carries TRBV15 and TRBJ1-1; there is no DNA to check the TCRdb D call of TRBD1. Germline assignment: CDR1 LNHNV and CDR2 YYDKDF (reference sequence). There are 15 residues in the CDR3. The CDR3 is CATSGLQGGKTEAFF.

V is TRBV20-1 and J is TRBJ1-5. This CDR3 region has 13 residues. Germline lookup yields CDR1 DFQATT and CDR2 SNEGSKA (reference sequence). Here the CDR3 reads CSAGGVEDQPQHF.

The V call is TRBV7-2, the J call TRBJ2-4. The germline CDR1 and CDR2 sequences are SGHTA and FQGNSA. The CDR3 is made up of 15 amino acids. CDR3 region: CASSFEVMYSNIQYF.

The V gene is TRBV27, the J gene TRBJ2-1; the TCRdb call, TRBD1, lacks DNA for checking. Germline V gene data show CDR1 as MNHEY and CDR2 as SMNVEV (reference sequence). The CDR3 loop spans 13 amino acids. CDR3 in amino acids: CASTVTGTGEQFF.

The V gene is TRBV20-1, the J gene TRBJ2-1; the D call of TRBD2 rests on TCRdb alone, since no DNA is present to check it. The CDR3 is 17 residues long. Germline V gene sequence: CDR1 DFQATT, CDR2 SNEGSKA (reference sequence). The CDR3 protein is CSARRLAGTRVLYEQFF.

V and J are TRBV15 and TRBJ2-7; TCRdb's D call of TRBD2 is untestable without DNA. The CDR3 has 17 residues. Germline loops: CDR1 LNHNV, CDR2 YYDKDF (reference sequence). The CDR3 spells CATSRDARRLAFYEQYF.

CDR3 sequence reads: CASRKTVPGETQYF. The chain is built from TRBV2 and TRBJ2-5; TCRdb's D gene call, TRBD1, goes unchecked for lack of DNA. Germline CDR1 SNHLY, CDR2 FYNNEI. The CDR3 has 14 residues.

This chain joins TRBV19 and TRBJ2-3; TCRdb designates TRBD2, a call that cannot be tested without DNA. CDR1 is LNHDA and CDR2 is SQIVND in the germline V gene (reference sequence). CDR3 length: 16 amino acids. The CDR3 is CASSIPSGLASYTQYF.

The V gene is TRBV6-6, the J gene TRBJ2-3; absent DNA, TCRdb's TRBD1 call cannot be checked. This CDR3 is built from 13 residues. The germline V gene has CDR1 MNHNY and CDR2 SVGAGI (reference sequence). This CDR3 is CASAGAPTDTQYF.

The V and J genes are TRBV30 and TRBJ1-1; TCRdb reports TRBD1, a call that lacks DNA to check it against. This CDR3 comprises 14 residues. Germline assignment: CDR1 GTSNPN and CDR2 SVGIG (reference sequence). CDR3 residues: CAWTRNRGNTEAFF.

The chain uses TRBV2 and TRBJ2-7; TCRdb proposes TRBD1, but this gene call is untestable without DNA. The CDR3 is 13 residues long. Germline V lookup: CDR1 SNHLY, CDR2 FYNNEI. The CDR3 protein is CASIRTGSNEQYF.

The gene calls are TRBV7-9 and TRBJ2-1; there is no DNA to check the TCRdb D call of TRBD1. There are 17 residues in the CDR3. Germline CDR1 and CDR2: SEHNR and FQNEAQ (reference sequence). CDR3 region: CASSTPWGGASDNEQFF.

The gene calls are TRBV12-3 or TRBV12-4 and TRBJ2-3; TCRdb selects TRBD2, and the lack of DNA leaves this call unchecked. The CDR3 spans 14 residues. CDR3 amino acids: CASRRELSTDTQYF.

CDR3 loop: CSARDLTIPYEQYF. The chain joins TRBV20-1 to TRBJ2-7. Germline assignment: CDR1 DFQATT and CDR2 SNEGSKA (reference sequence). The CDR3 is 14 residues long.

V usage is TRBV3-1 and J usage is TRBJ2-3; TCRdb selects TRBD2, and the lack of DNA leaves this call unchecked. This CDR3 is 16 amino acids long. CDR1 is LGHDT and CDR2 is YNNKEL in the germline V gene (reference sequence). CDR3 sequence reads: CASSQDSLAWADTQYF.

The V call is TRBV18, the J call TRBJ2-3; TCRdb picks TRBD2, but there is no DNA to check that call. Per the germline V gene, CDR1 is KGHSH and CDR2 is LQKENI. The CDR3 extends over 17 amino acids. CDR3 in amino acids: CASSPSRSGGGADTQYF.

The chain has TRBV20-1 and TRBJ1-1; the TCRdb call, TRBD1, lacks DNA for checking. The CDR3 loop spans 15 amino acids. The germline gives CDR1 DFQATT, CDR2 SNEGSKA (reference sequence). CDR3: CSARTRQAPGTEAFF.

The chain joins TRBV11-1 to TRBJ2-1; TCRdb's D call of TRBD1 is untestable without DNA. Germline V gives CDR1 SGHAT, CDR2 FQDESV (reference sequence). There are 18 residues in the CDR3. The CDR3 sequence is CASSAPATGRRSYNEQFF.

The rearrangement joins TRBV7-7 to TRBJ2-1; TCRdb gives TRBD2 as the D gene, but with no DNA this cannot be confirmed. This CDR3 has 17 amino acids. From germline, CDR1 is SSHAT and CDR2 FNYEAQ (reference sequence). This CDR3 is CASSLPGGGQAGGEQFF. Full variable domain (rest looked up from reference TRBV7-7 and TRBJ2-1): GAGVSQSPRYKVTKRGQDVTLRCDPISSHATLYWYQQALGQGPEFLTYFNYEAQPDKSGLPSDRFSAERPEGSISTLTIQRTEQRDSAMYRCASSLPGGGQAGGEQFFGPGTRLTVL.

This chain links TRBV3-1 with TRBJ2-5; TCRdb's D call, TRBD2, is unchecked because there is no DNA. CDR1 is LGHDT, CDR2 YNNKEL, per germline (reference sequence). The CDR3 spans 18 residues. CDR3 amino acids: CASSQAEGRRGIYLFQYF.

The chain is built from TRBV10-2 and TRBJ2-1; TCRdb designates TRBD1, a call that cannot be tested without DNA. This CDR3 contains 14 residues. From germline, CDR1 is WSHSY and CDR2 SAAADI. Here the CDR3 reads CASLGGGRGDEQFF.

The J gene is TRBJ2-1, the V gene TRBV20-1; TCRdb's assignment of TRBD2 cannot be checked, as there is no DNA. This CDR3 has 15 residues. Germline V gene lookup returns CDR1 DFQATT and CDR2 SNEGSKA (reference sequence). CDR3 region: CSARSRAGPAGEQFF.

This chain links TRBV2 with TRBJ1-2; TCRdb lists TRBD1, though no DNA is available to test this call. CDR3 length equals 14 residues. Germline CDR1 reads SNHLY; CDR2 reads FYNNEI. CDR3 residues: CASGRDRELYGYTF.

This chain uses TRBV11-1 with TRBJ2-2. Germline CDR1 and CDR2: SGHAT and FQDESV (reference sequence). This CDR3 spans 16 amino acids. The CDR3 reads CASSTERTANTGELFF.

V gene TRBV6-5 combines with J gene TRBJ2-5; TCRdb names TRBD1, which stays unverified in the absence of DNA. This CDR3 has 14 residues. Germline CDR1 MNHEY, CDR2 SVGAGI. Here the CDR3 reads CASSFSMGPETQYF.